This TCR beta chain came from a study of beta chain features in type 1 diabetes. Whole-study findings and limits: Although PCR might favor shorter templates, it would do so equally in patients and controls. VDJ junctions from patients with type 1 diabetes contained fewer insertions and more deletions. In every one of the four CD4+ subsets, TCRB CDR3s were moderately but significantly shorter in Type 1 diabetes patients.

The isolated RNA, all of it, was reverse transcribed, so expressed TCRB transcripts were what got sequenced. Repertoires were generated with immunoSEQ multiplex PCR, while TCRdb's copy carries only in-frame clones and drops some. The table shows 400,000 or so clones, with roughly 9.8% occurring only once. Germline V gene lookup returns CDR1 SGHTA and CDR2 FQGNSA. Trimming stripped 1 base from V and 5 bases from J, with 11 bases between. CDR3 length: 14 amino acids. Cell sorting via CD45RO/CCR7/CD25/CD127/CD95/CD27 was performed to obtain CD4+ naive, central memory, regulatory and stem cell-like memory cells. Sorted populations were all over 95% pure. In the case of this clone: The antigen is undetermined.

The chain carries TRBV7-2 and TRBJ2-5; D is possibly TRBD1 or TRBD2 (5 bases each). The source material was central memory CD4+ T cells from blood. The source is a man younger than 45 with type 1 diabetes. DNA for the CDR3: TGTGCCAGCAGCTTAGGGGGGTCCCTCGAGACCCAGTACTTC. Translation gives CASSLGGSLETQYF. Full variable domain (outside the CDR3, taken from reference TRBV7-2 and TRBJ2-5): GAGVSQSPSNKVTEKGKDVELRCDPISGHTALYWYRQSLGQGLEFLIYFQGNSAPDKSGLPSDRFSAERTGGSVSTLTIQRTQQEDSAVYLCASSLGGSLETQYFGPGTRLLVL.